This record looks at one TCR beta chain sequence and its context. What it binds is unknown. This specimen comes from a study of blood T cells in healthy people across ages. Study outcomes and limitations: Naive T cell percentage showed a strong correlation with TCR beta diversity.

V lost 3 bases, J lost 6 bases, and 8 bases stayed unmatched. This CDR3 region has 14 residues. Germline CDR1 reads SEHNR; CDR2 reads FQNEAQ (reference sequence). For the second PCR, which ran for 7 to 11 cycles, a sample-barcoded 5' primer and a J-beta primer mix were used. MiXCR was run by TCRdb on the 5' RACE reads, yielding one entry per CDR3 protein. Of 1 million or so distinct CDR3 sequences in the sample, about 25% were seen once. These records were also assigned to another study, of T cells of mothers and their children.

The material sequenced was blood. The TCR sequence derives from a girl aged 2 to 10 in good health. This chain joins TRBV7-9 and TRBJ2-7; 7 bases match TRBD2. The CDR3 here is CASSFGGKVTEQYF. CDR3 coding DNA: TGTGCCAGCAGCTTCGGGGGGAAGGTGACCGAGCAGTACTTC.